These 13 T cell receptor beta chains share one sample of origin, sequenced in a study of siplizumab effects on memory and regulatory T cells (dated by TCRdb to the late 2010s). Library creation used the immunoSEQ multiplex PCR assay. This is the immuneACCESS table as TCRdb keeps it, with only in-frame sequences that have V and J called. A part of the clones is gone; compared with another copy, unresolved V genes explain less than half, and the rest is unexplained. Across this sample there are approximately 94,000 clones, with approximately 92% seen only once. In total, the top ten clones hold over 0.12% of the sample. The sequenced sample was CD4+ T cells sorted from blood. The receptors were gathered from a human donor in good health.

The genes are TRBV4-3 and TRBJ2-1; 7 positions agree with TRBD2. With V trimmed by 3 bases and J by 0 bases, 5 bases remained unmatched. The CDR3 length is 16 residues. Germline V lookup: CDR1 LGHNA, CDR2 YSLEER. The CDR3 region has the DNA TGCGCCAGCAGCCAGGGCGGGGGTCTCTCCTACAATGAGCAGTTCTTC. It is translated as CASSQGGGLSYNEQFF.

This rearrangement joins TRBV6-5 to TRBJ2-7, with TRBD1 as a possible D gene (6 bases). Germline CDR1 reads MNHEY; CDR2 reads SVGAGI. The CDR3 extends over 14 amino acids. V shed 5 bases and J shed 2 bases, with 13 bases lying between them. The CDR3 region has the DNA TGTGCCAGCAGTCGGGACACGGAAACCTACGAGCAGTACTTC. The encoded protein is CASSRDTETYEQYF.

The chain has TRBV30 and TRBJ1-2; 9 bases are a match to TRBD1. CDR1 is GTSNPN and CDR2 is SVGIG in the germline V gene (reference sequence). The CDR3 loop spans 15 amino acids. Trimming cost V 4 bases and J 5 bases; bases outside gene matches: 11. The CDR3 sequence is CAWNQLRGQGYGYTF. CDR3 nucleotide sequence: TGTGCCTGGAACCAACTGAGGGGACAGGGTTATGGCTACACCTTC.

The gene calls are TRBV7-9 and TRBJ1-2; D gene unclear. Trimming took 2 bases from V and 4 from J, leaving 8 bases between them. Germline assignment: CDR1 SEHNR and CDR2 FQNEAQ (reference sequence). There are 13 residues in the CDR3. CDR3 in amino acids: CASSLPPLYGYTF. CDR3 nucleotides: TGTGCCAGCAGCTTACCTCCGCTCTATGGCTACACCTTC.

This clone was counted between two and nine times. V usage is TRBV29-1 and J usage is TRBJ1-5; D gene unclear. Per the germline V gene, CDR1 is SQVTM and CDR2 is ANQGSEA. V lost 4 bases and J 11 bases, leaving 9 bases between the germline ends. The length of the CDR3 is 10 residues. CDR3: CSVGEEAQHF. The CDR3 nucleotides are TGCAGCGTTGGTGAGGAGGCCCAGCATTTT.

The chain carries TRBV10-3 and TRBJ2-1; 14 bases are a match to TRBD2. This CDR3 is built from 15 residues. Germline-derived CDR1 and CDR2 are ENHRY and SYGVKD. Unmatched junction bases numbered 6, after V lost 5 bases and J lost 9 bases. This chain's CDR3 is CAISTQGLAGGEQFF. The CDR3 region has the DNA TGTGCCATCAGTACGCAAGGACTAGCGGGGGGTGAGCAGTTCTTC.

The CDR3 nucleotides read TGTGCCAGCAAGGAGGACAGGGCCGGGTGGGGCTACACCTTC. Protein sequence: CASKEDRAGWGYTF. This chain connects TRBV2 to TRBJ1-2; 8 bases are a match to TRBD1. Trimming at V came to 7 bases and at J to 8 bases, leaving 12 bases not matched to a gene. Germline V gene data show CDR1 as SNHLY and CDR2 as FYNNEI. The CDR3 has 14 amino acids.

This clone has more than one count but fewer than ten. The genes are TRBV4-3 and TRBJ1-2; 10 bases are shared with TRBD1. Germline V gene sequence: CDR1 LGHNA, CDR2 YSLEER. This CDR3 contains 15 residues. With 4 bases clipped from V and 1 base from J, the junction kept 3 bases outside the gene matches. In DNA, the CDR3 is TGCGCCAGCAGCCCTGGACAGGGGGTTAACTATGGCTACACCTTC. It codes for CASSPGQGVNYGYTF.

A single count supports this clone. The rearrangement uses TRBV19 and TRBJ2-2, with D possibly matching TRBD2 (5 bases). This CDR3 has 13 amino acids. V gave up 7 bases and J gave up 1 base, with 7 bases separating them. Germline CDR1 is LNHDA and CDR2 is SQIVND (reference sequence). The CDR3 sequence: CASTRGNTGELFF. The CDR3 nucleotides are TGTGCCAGTACCCGGGGGAACACCGGGGAGCTGTTTTTT.

V is TRBV7-3 and J is TRBJ2-3; D is unresolved. Germline V gene lookup returns CDR1 SGHTA and CDR2 FQGTGA. This CDR3 contains 15 residues. V dropped 0 bases and J dropped 0 bases, with 7 bases sitting between them. For the CDR3, the DNA is TGTGCCAGCAGCTTAACTAGTTCTAGCACAGATACGCAGTATTTT. Translated, it gives CASSLTSSSTDTQYF.

This clone has just one count. This chain connects TRBV7-3 to TRBJ2-5, with 13 bases matching TRBD2. The V and J ends lost 5 bases and 5 bases, in that order; junction bases with no gene match: 5. Germline-derived CDR1 and CDR2 are SGHTA and FQGTGA. CDR3 size: 15 residues. The CDR3 reads CASSKLAGGLETQYF. The CDR3 DNA reads TGTGCCAGCAGCAAACTAGCGGGGGGGCTGGAGACCCAGTACTTC.

The J gene is TRBJ1-1, the V gene TRBV7-3; tentatively, D is TRBD1 (6 bases). Per germline, CDR1 SGHTA and CDR2 FQGTGA. CDR3 size: 14 residues. Trimming took 5 bases from V and 4 from J, leaving 14 bases between them. In DNA, the CDR3 is TGTGCCAGCAGCCTCAGGGCGGACAGCACTGAAGCTTTCTTT. Its translation is CASSLRADSTEAFF.

The chain uses TRBV19 and TRBJ1-2; the D is unclear. This CDR3 region has 11 residues. The V gene lost 8 bases and the J gene lost 2 bases, with 6 bases spanning the gap. Germline V lookup: CDR1 LNHDA, CDR2 SQIVND (reference sequence). The CDR3 spells CASSDNYGYTF. CDR3 in DNA: TGTGCCAGTTCAGACAACTATGGCTACACCTTC.